This entry lists 19 T cell receptor beta chains sequenced from one sample in a study of a mutant IDH1 vaccine in newly diagnosed glioma. No antigen has been identified for these receptors. Only in-frame clones appear in the TCRdb table, and some are missing; sequencing was by immunoSEQ multiplex PCR. The table has tens of thousands of clones, 75% to 90% seen once; the top ten hold approximately 6%. Specified time point: week 11, during vaccination. Every single dose of the vaccine, 300 ug of mutant IDH1 20-mer peptide, came with topical imiquimod. Here the sequenced sample was PBMCs, taken from a glioma patient whose treatment included an IDH1 peptide vaccine. Receptors originate from a man aged 45-65 years with glioma.

This chain joins TRBV5-5 and TRBJ2-7; D tentatively fits TRBD1 or TRBD2 (6 bases each). The CDR3 runs to 13 residues. Deletions cut 2 bases from V and 6 bases from J, with 12 bases between. Germline V lookup: CDR1 SGHKS, CDR2 YYEKEE (reference sequence). The CDR3 nucleotides are TGTGCCAGCAGCTTTCCGGGGGCGGGCGAGCAGTACTTC. This codes for CASSFPGAGEQYF.

V gene TRBV7-6 combines with J gene TRBJ1-6, with D possibly TRBD1 on 6 matching bases. CDR1 is SGHVS and CDR2 is FNYEAQ in the germline V gene. V was trimmed by 4 bases and J by 9 bases, leaving 13 bases between them. The CDR3 consists of 14 residues. CDR3 nucleotides: TGTGCCAGCAGCTCCCGGACAGCATCTTCACCCCTCCACTTT. This translates into CASSSRTASSPLHF.

This clone was recorded only once. The chain is built from TRBV11-1 and TRBJ1-1; 10 nucleotides line up with TRBD1. Germline V gene data show CDR1 as SGHAT and CDR2 as FQDESV (reference sequence). This CDR3 has 14 amino acids. The V and J ends lost 5 bases and 8 bases, in that order; junction bases with no gene match: 8. The CDR3 nucleotides are TGTGCCAGCAGCCCGGGACAGGGGACGGAAGAAGCTTTCTTT. Its translation: CASSPGQGTEEAFF. The complete variable domain, with remaining parts taken from reference TRBV11-1 and TRBJ1-1, reads EAEVAQSPRYKITEKSQAVAFWCDPISGHATLYWYRQILGQGPELLVQFQDESVVDDSQLPKDRFSAERLKGVDSTLKIQPAELGDSAMYLCASSPGQGTEEAFFGQGTRLTVV.

V usage is TRBV4-1 and J usage is TRBJ2-2; no reliable D call. CDR3 length equals 16 residues. The V and J ends lost 1 base and 1 base respectively, with 10 bases between them. Germline V gene sequence: CDR1 MGHRA, CDR2 YSYEKL. As DNA, the CDR3 is TGCGCCAGCAGCCAAGGAATGCGTATGAACACCGGGGAGCTGTTTTTT. It is translated as CASSQGMRMNTGELFF.

This chain links TRBV5-1 with TRBJ1-1; TRBD1 aligns across 9 bases. The ends lost 2 bases at V and 0 bases at J; junction bases unmatched: 8. Germline loops: CDR1 SGHRS, CDR2 YFSETQ. The CDR3 is made up of 17 amino acids. The CDR3 sequence is CASSFGQGPPLNTEAFF. The CDR3 DNA reads as TGCGCCAGCAGCTTCGGACAGGGGCCACCTCTGAACACTGAAGCTTTCTTT.

The gene calls are TRBV7-9 and TRBJ1-5; D is unclear. The ends were cut back, 1 base at V and 8 bases at J, with 6 bases in the middle. This CDR3 is 12 amino acids long. Germline V gives CDR1 SEHNR, CDR2 FQNEAQ (reference sequence). DNA of the CDR3: TGTGCCAGCAGCTTAGGGGTCAAGCCCCAGCATTTT. It codes for CASSLGVKPQHF.

This rearrangement joins TRBV7-8 to TRBJ1-2; tentative D call: TRBD1 (6 bases). V lost 5 bases and J lost 2, with 12 bases in between. This CDR3 contains 14 residues. Germline CDR1 reads SGHVS; CDR2 reads FQNEAQ. The DNA for the CDR3 is TGTGCCAGCAGCCCAGGGACACTCAACTATGGCTACACCTTC. Protein product: CASSPGTLNYGYTF. The variable domain in full, with the rest retrieved from reference TRBV7-8 and TRBJ1-2, is GAGVSQSPRYKVAKRGQDVALRCDPISGHVSLFWYQQALGQGPEFLTYFQNEAQLDKSGLPSDRFFAERPEGSVSTLKIQRTQQEDSAVYLCASSPGTLNYGYTFGSGTRLTVV.

V and J are TRBV9 and TRBJ2-5; D gene unclear. Deletions cut 0 bases from V and 5 bases from J, with 11 bases between. The CDR3 length is 14 residues. Germline V gene data show CDR1 as SGDLS and CDR2 as YYNGEE. The CDR3 bases are TGTGCCAGCAGCGTAGCCCCCGGTGGGGAGACCCAGTACTTC. Its translation is CASSVAPGGETQYF.

V usage is TRBV4-1 and J usage is TRBJ1-1; D not resolved. V lost 2 bases and J 3 bases, leaving 13 bases between the germline ends. In germline, CDR1 is MGHRA, CDR2 YSYEKL. This CDR3 comprises 15 residues. The CDR3 loop reads CASSQPIFRDTEAFF. CDR3 DNA: TGCGCCAGCAGCCAACCCATATTTAGGGACACTGAAGCTTTCTTT.

The table lists this clone with a few counts. The V gene is TRBV29-1, the J gene TRBJ1-1; D is unresolved. This CDR3 comprises 12 residues. Germline CDR1 and CDR2: SQVTM and ANQGSEA. V lost 0 bases and J 4 bases, leaving 6 bases between the germline ends. The CDR3 region has the DNA TGCAGCGTTGAAGATGAGGGCACTGAAGCTTTCTTT. Its translation is CSVEDEGTEAFF.

The chain carries TRBV11-2 and TRBJ2-7, with 8 positions matching TRBD2. The germline V gene has CDR1 SGHAT and CDR2 FQNNGV. The junction had 3 bases not matched to a gene; V was cut back by 2 bases and J by 0 bases. The CDR3 is made up of 15 amino acids. CDR3 residues: CASSLSGTSSYEQYF. As DNA, the CDR3 is TGTGCCAGCAGCTTATCCGGGACTAGCTCCTACGAGCAGTACTTC. The entire variable domain, with the rest obtained from reference TRBV11-2 and TRBJ2-7, is as follows: EAGVAQSPRYKIIEKRQSVAFWCNPISGHATLYWYQQILGQGPKLLIQFQNNGVVDDSQLPKDRFSAERLKGVDSTLKIQPAKLEDSAVYLCASSLSGTSSYEQYFGPGTRLTVT.

A few counts support this clone. This chain connects TRBV30 to TRBJ1-1, with D possibly being TRBD1 (5 bases). The V and J ends lost 5 bases and 1 base respectively, with 8 bases between them. The CDR3 has 12 amino acids. Germline CDR1 and CDR2: GTSNPN and SVGIG (reference sequence). The CDR3 region is CAWGQGNTEAFF. CDR3 nucleotides: TGTGCCTGGGGTCAGGGGAACACTGAAGCTTTCTTT.

The CDR3 here is CASSQTGFNEQFF. CDR3 DNA sequence: TGCGCCAGCAGCCAAACAGGGTTCAATGAGCAGTTCTTC. The rearrangement uses TRBV4-1 and TRBJ2-1, with D perhaps TRBD1 (6 bases). Germline assignment: CDR1 MGHRA and CDR2 YSYEKL. The CDR3 is made up of 13 amino acids. The V and J ends lost 2 bases and 6 bases respectively, with 8 bases between them.

The gene calls are TRBV28 and TRBJ1-1; no clear D gene. CDR1 MDHEN and CDR2 SYDVKM come from the germline V gene. Trimming cost V 6 bases and J 3 bases, with 14 bases left between them. This CDR3 region has 14 residues. The CDR3 here is CASRSAATYTEAFF. CDR3 nucleotides: TGTGCCAGCAGAAGCGCGGCAACTTACACTGAAGCTTTCTTT.

The chain employs TRBV2 and TRBJ1-2; possible D gene TRBD1, 5 bases. The germline CDR1 and CDR2 sequences are SNHLY and FYNNEI. CDR3 size: 14 residues. V was shortened by 7 bases and J by 6 bases, with 18 bases between the two germline ends. CDR3 nucleotide sequence: TGTGCCAGCAAAAAAGCCGGGGCCCGGAATGGCTACACCTTC. It is translated as CASKKAGARNGYTF.

The genes are TRBV5-6 and TRBJ1-2; no clear D gene. Looked up from germline, CDR1 is SGHDT and CDR2 is YYEEEE. The CDR3 is 12 residues long. The V and J ends lost 0 bases and 11 bases respectively, with 11 bases between them. CDR3 in amino acids: CASSLGAAGYTF. CDR3 in DNA: TGTGCCAGCAGCTTGGGGGCAGCTGGGTACACCTTC.

The chain joins TRBV28 to TRBJ1-5, with D unclear. Trimming removed 2 bases from V and 6 bases from J, with 11 bases in between. The CDR3 runs to 14 residues. Germline values: CDR1 MDHEN, CDR2 SYDVKM. The DNA for the CDR3 is TGTGCCAGCAGTTTAGTCGCAATTGGTCAGCCCCAGCATTTT. Its protein product is CASSLVAIGQPQHF.

In its sample, this clone was seen a few times. The rearrangement links TRBV5-1 to TRBJ1-4; 7 positions agree with TRBD1. In germline, CDR1 is SGHRS, CDR2 YFSETQ. The CDR3 spans 13 residues. V dropped 4 bases and J dropped 4; count of bases not matched to a gene: 1. This chain's CDR3 is CASSRDSNEKLFF. The CDR3 DNA sequence: TGCGCCAGCAGCAGGGACAGTAATGAAAAACTGTTTTTT. The variable domain in full, with the rest retrieved from reference TRBV5-1 and TRBJ1-4, is KAGVTQTPRYLIKTRGQQVTLSCSPISGHRSVSWYQQTPGQGLQFLFEYFSETQRNKGNFPGRFSGRQFSNSRSEMNVSTLELGDSALYLCASSRDSNEKLFFGSGTQLSVL.

This chain's CDR3 is CASSSLGVEQYF. The DNA for the CDR3 is TGTGCCAGCAGCTCTCTGGGGGTCGAGCAGTACTTC. The V gene is TRBV7-8, the J gene TRBJ2-7; D is tentatively TRBD1 or TRBD2 (5 bases each). The CDR3 is made up of 12 amino acids. CDR1 and CDR2 from the germline V gene are SGHVS and FQNEAQ. Between the trimmed V and J ends, which lost 4 bases and 6 bases, there was a span of 10 bases.